Detailed here is one T cell receptor (beta chain). The antigen it binds to is not known. No per-base quality is available; no much larger clone lies one base away. These data come from a study of T cell responses to AZD1222 COVID-19 vaccine (dated by TCRdb to the early 2020s). Describing the broader study: TCR sequencing covered 233 trial participants: 200 to 210 given two doses of AZD1222 and about 26 given two doses of MenACWY control vaccine. Trial participants were enrolled by age into 18-55, 56-69 and 70-plus year subgroups, with roughly 160, 29 and 62 TCR-sequenced participants respectively.

The CDR3 regions of human TCRbeta chains were analyzed by immunosequencing. The original pipeline was this. TCRs in the repertoires were compared against a reference library of SARS-CoV-2-specific TCRs that had been generated with the MIRA antigen-specificity platform. Breadth meant the fraction of unique TCRs that were SARS-CoV-2-associated, whereas depth meant the fraction of total T cells that were SARS-CoV-2-associated. Using the MIRA data, every spike-specific TCR was mapped to the spike region that the TCR reacted to and assigned to either a CD4 or a CD8 class. Log10-transformed breadth and depth values were compared by one-way ANOVA with Sidak's multiple comparisons tests. Drawn from immuneACCESS, this table holds only the in-frame rearrangements with V and J called that TCRdb kept. Clones are partly lost; checked studies trace under half to an unresolved V gene and leave the rest unexplained. V, J and clone size were drawn from that table, and D and trimming were deduced from the DNA. This sample lists about 130,000 clones; about 93% were detected once. Clones ranked in the top ten supply approximately 6.8% of the sample.

The CDR3, cysteine through phenylalanine, is 17 amino acids long. Only the CDR3 part of the read is kept: 51 bases, read in frame from the first base. The germline V gene gives CDR1 as SGHTA and CDR2 as FQGNSA. The junction shows trimming of 0 bases on V and 2 bases on J, plus 14 bases between the germline ends. In the paper's terms, the time point label means: about 28 days (+/-7) after the second vaccine dose. AZD1222 recipients whose second dose came at about 4 weeks and those whose second dose came at about 12 weeks were combined into one group, since spike-specific TCR depth and breadth did not differ between the two schedules. Samples from vaccinated people were obtained from the UK trials COV001 and COV002, which included a single-blind randomized controlled phase 2/3 trial of AZD1222 (ChAdOx1 nCoV-19) in healthy adults. For TCRbeta chain sequencing, PBMC samples were collected from trial participants at day 0 and at day 28 after the second dose.

Findings and caveats that apply to the study as a whole: A significant rise in spike-specific TCR breadth and depth was observed after two AZD1222 doses relative to day 0 and relative to MenACWY recipients. The whole spike protein was spanned by vaccine-associated CD4 TCRs, and dominant responses were seen in regions 160-218 and 743-854. Conclusions about previously exposed vaccinees are limited because only six or seven AZD1222 recipients were SARS-CoV-2 seropositive at baseline. The 56-69-year group was small, and its depth increase did not reach significance, likely because of low power. Because no day 14 peak-response samples were available, the repertoires could be characterized only after the peak T cell response. Most participants were white British and females outnumbered males, and the authors suggested that clonal diversity may have been underestimated. Epitopes outside the regions mutated in the B.1.351 and B.1.1.7 variants were reportedly recognized by nearly half of the unique spike-specific TCRs.

The rearranged chain carries TRBV7-2 and TRBJ1-5; TRBD1 is perhaps the D gene, given 5 matching bases. The source is an adult who received the AZD1222 COVID-19 vaccine. The input for sequencing was peripheral blood, taken 28 days after the second AZD1222 dose. CDR3 reads: CASSLAGGLGGNQPQHF. In nucleotides, the sequence is TGTGCCAGCAGCTTAGCGGGGGGATTGGGAGGCAATCAGCCCCAGCATTTT.